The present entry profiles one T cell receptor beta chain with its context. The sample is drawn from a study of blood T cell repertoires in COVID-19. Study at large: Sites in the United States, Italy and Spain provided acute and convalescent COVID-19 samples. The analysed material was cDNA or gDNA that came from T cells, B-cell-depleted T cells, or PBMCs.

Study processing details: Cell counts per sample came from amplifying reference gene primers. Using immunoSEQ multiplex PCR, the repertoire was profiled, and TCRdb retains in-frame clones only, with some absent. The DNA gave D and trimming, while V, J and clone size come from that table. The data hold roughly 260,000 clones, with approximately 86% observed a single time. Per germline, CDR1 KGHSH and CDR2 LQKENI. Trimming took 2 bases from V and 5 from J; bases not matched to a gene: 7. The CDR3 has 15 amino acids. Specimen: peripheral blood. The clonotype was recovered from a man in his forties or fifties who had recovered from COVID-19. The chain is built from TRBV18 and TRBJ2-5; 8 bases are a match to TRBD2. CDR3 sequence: CASSPVRGESETQYF. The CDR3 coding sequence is TGTGCCAGCTCACCAGTGCGGGGGGAGTCTGAGACCCAGTACTTC.